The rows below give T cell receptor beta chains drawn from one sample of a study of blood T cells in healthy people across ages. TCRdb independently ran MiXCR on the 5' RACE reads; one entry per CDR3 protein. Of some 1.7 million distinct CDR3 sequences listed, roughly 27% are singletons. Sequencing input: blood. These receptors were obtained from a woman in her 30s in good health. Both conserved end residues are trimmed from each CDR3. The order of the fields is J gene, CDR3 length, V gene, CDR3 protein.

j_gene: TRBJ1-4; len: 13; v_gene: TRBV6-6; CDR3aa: ASRPDRVWIEKLF
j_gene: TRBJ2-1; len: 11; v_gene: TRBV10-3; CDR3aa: ATSSGSLNEQF
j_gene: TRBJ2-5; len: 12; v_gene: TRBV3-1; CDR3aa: ASSLWDRFETQY
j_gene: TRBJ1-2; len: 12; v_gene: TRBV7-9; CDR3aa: ASSSGSRKGGYT
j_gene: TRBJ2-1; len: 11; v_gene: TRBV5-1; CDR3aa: ASSSDSFNEQF
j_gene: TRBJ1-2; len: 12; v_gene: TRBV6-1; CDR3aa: ASSEFQGAHGYT
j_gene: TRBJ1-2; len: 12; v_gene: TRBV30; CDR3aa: AWSVSGSWAGYT
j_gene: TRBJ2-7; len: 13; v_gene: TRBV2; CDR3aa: ASRDSGTGENEQY
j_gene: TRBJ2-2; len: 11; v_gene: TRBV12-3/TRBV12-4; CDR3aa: ASSLRDYGELF
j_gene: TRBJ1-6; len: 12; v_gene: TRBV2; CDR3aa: ASRPGNLNSPLH
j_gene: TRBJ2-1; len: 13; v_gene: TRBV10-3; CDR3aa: AISEPSGRALEQF